These 31 T cell receptor beta chains share one sample of origin, sequenced in a study of Graves' ophthalmopathy and Graves' hyperthyroidism. Amplification targeted the TCR beta CDR3 regions, with RNA transcripts as the source material. HTBI primers were used in a first-round RT-PCR, which preceded a second-round multiplex PCR. TCRdb processed the multiplex PCR reads anew with MiXCR; each CDR3 protein has one entry. The sample has 900,000 to 1,200,000 distinct CDR3 sequences, 35% to 40% seen once. The sequencing input was peripheral blood or thyroid tissue (not recorded which). Receptors originate from an adult man with Graves' hyperthyroidism.

On this clonotype: A much larger clone lies a single base off, so this may be a read error. V usage is TRBV29-1 and J usage is TRBJ2-5; D may match TRBD1 or TRBD2 (5 bases each). The V end was cut by 2 bases, the J end by 3 bases, with 10 bases between. This CDR3 region has 13 residues. Germline CDR1 is SQVTM and CDR2 is ANQGSEA. The CDR3 DNA is TGCAGCGTTGAAACTAGGGACGAAGAGACCCAGTACTTC. The encoded protein is CSVETRDEETQYF.

This clonotype was observed many times. CDR3 DNA: TGTGCCAGCGGGAGGGCCTATGAAGCTTTCTTT. Amino acids: CASGRAYEAFF. V usage is TRBV19 and J usage is TRBJ1-1, with D uncertain. V shed 9 bases and J shed 7 bases, with 12 bases lying between them. The length of the CDR3 is 11 residues. Germline V gene data show CDR1 as LNHDA and CDR2 as SQIVND (reference sequence).

In this sample, this clonotype turned up many times. The chain employs TRBV7-2 and TRBJ1-6; 8 positions match TRBD1. Germline V CDR1 and CDR2: SGHTA, FQGNSA. The CDR3 totals 14 residues. J was trimmed by 6 bases and V by 7 bases; bases with no gene match: 5. This CDR3 is CASNTGGRNSPLHF. The CDR3 DNA is TGTGCCAGCAATACAGGGGGGCGTAATTCACCCCTCCACTTT.

This sequence joins TRBV19 and TRBJ2-6, with 7 bases fitting TRBD1. From germline, CDR1 is LNHDA and CDR2 SQIVND (reference sequence). CDR3 length: 16 amino acids. Germline trimming cut 3 bases from V and 0 bases from J; bases unmatched to any gene: 2. The CDR3 DNA reads as TGTGCCAGTAGTATCCGGGACAGCTCTGGGGCCAACGTCCTGACTTTC. Translated: CASSIRDSSGANVLTF.

Notes on this clonotype: Relative to the germline gene, one junction end is altered; a read error may explain this. The CDR3 sequence is CASGDSDQPQHF. In nucleotides, the CDR3 is TGTGCCAGCGGAGATAGCGATCAGCCCCAGCATTTT. The chain employs TRBV9 and TRBJ1-5; D gene unclear. The CDR3 has 12 residues. Per the germline V gene, CDR1 is SGDLS and CDR2 is YYNGEE. Using reference TRBV9 and TRBJ1-5 for the parts outside the CDR3, the full variable domain is DSGVTQTPKHLITATGQRVTLRCSPRSGDLSVYWYQQSLDQGLQFLIQYYNGEERAKGNILERFSAQQFPDLHSELNLSSLELGDSALYFCASGDSDQPQHFGDGTRLSIL.

This clonotype has a count of ten or more. The J gene is TRBJ2-7, the V gene TRBV9; D is possibly TRBD1 (6 bases). Germline CDR1 is SGDLS and CDR2 is YYNGEE. V was trimmed by 0 bases and J by 3 bases, leaving 10 bases between them. The CDR3 length is 14 residues. The CDR3 coding sequence is TGTGCCAGCAGCGTAGGGCAGGGACACTACGAGCAGTACTTC. Its translation is CASSVGQGHYEQYF.

There are many counts of this clonotype. V is TRBV7-2 and J is TRBJ1-1, with D perhaps matching TRBD1 (5 bases). Deletions cut 3 bases from V and 6 bases from J, with 8 bases between. CDR1 SGHTA and CDR2 FQGNSA come from the germline V gene. This CDR3 region has 12 residues. CDR3 sequence (DNA): TGTGCCAGCAGCTTTTGGGGCTCTGAAGCTTTCTTT. Amino acids: CASSFWGSEAFF.

The gene calls are TRBV9 and TRBJ2-7; the D gene is possibly TRBD2 (6 bases). There are 15 residues in the CDR3. Germline V CDR1 and CDR2: SGDLS, YYNGEE. Trimming took off 1 base at V and 3 bases at J, with 14 bases between the two ends. DNA of the CDR3: TGTGCCAGCAGCGTAAGTTCGGGACTGAACTACGAGCAGTACTTC. It yields the protein CASSVSSGLNYEQYF.

V usage is TRBV2 and J usage is TRBJ1-2; D might be TRBD1 (5 bases). The ends were cut back, 4 bases at V and 5 bases at J, with 17 bases in the middle. The CDR3 length is 15 residues. Germline loops: CDR1 SNHLY, CDR2 FYNNEI. CDR3 bases: TGTGCCAGCAGTGCCGAGACAGCCAACTTTTATGGCTACACCTTC. Its protein is CASSAETANFYGYTF.

The chain employs TRBV30 and TRBJ1-1; the D gene is possibly TRBD1 (5 bases). Trimming stripped 1 base from V and 2 bases from J, with 8 bases between. There are 13 residues in the CDR3. Germline lookup yields CDR1 GTSNPN and CDR2 SVGIG (reference sequence). The chain's CDR3 is CAWSAGINTEAFF. The DNA of the CDR3 is TGTGCCTGGAGTGCAGGGATTAACACTGAAGCTTTCTTT.

CDR3 sequence reads: CASRSGTGPGAFF. The CDR3 nucleotides read TGTGCCAGCAGGTCTGGGACAGGGCCAGGGGCTTTCTTT. The chain is built from TRBV7-9 and TRBJ1-1; the match to TRBD1 covers 9 bases. The CDR3 is made up of 13 amino acids. Losses at the gene ends were 6 bases for V and 11 bases for J; bases not matched to a gene: 10. In germline, CDR1 is SEHNR, CDR2 FQNEAQ (reference sequence).

This clonotype was counted a few times. This sequence joins TRBV11-2 and TRBJ2-2, with D tentatively TRBD1 or TRBD2 (5 bases each). Germline V gene data show CDR1 as SGHAT and CDR2 as FQNNGV. V shed 5 bases and J shed 5 bases, with 12 bases lying between them. This CDR3 has 14 amino acids. The CDR3 region has the DNA TGTGCCAGCAGCGAGACTTGGGGGACCGGGGAGCTGTTTTTT. It is translated as CASSETWGTGELFF.

The CDR3 here is CSGWTGGDYGYTF. The DNA for the CDR3 is TGCAGCGGTTGGACAGGGGGCGACTATGGCTACACCTTC. The genes are TRBV29-1 and TRBJ1-2; 11 nucleotides align to TRBD1. CDR3 length: 13 amino acids. The V gene's germline CDR1 is SQVTM and CDR2 ANQGSEA. J gave up 3 bases and V 7 bases, and 4 bases lay outside the gene matches. Drawing the rest from reference TRBV29-1 and TRBJ1-2, the complete variable domain is SAVISQKPSRDICQRGTSLTIQCQVDSQVTMMFWYRQQPGQSLTLIATANQGSEATYESGFVIDKFPISRPNLTFSTLTVSNMSPEDSSIYLCSGWTGGDYGYTFGSGTRLTVV.

This clonotype was recorded at least ten times. The CDR3 nucleotides read TGTGCCAGCAAGCTATCTAGCGGATACAAAGAGACCCAGTACTTC. Its translation: CASKLSSGYKETQYF. This rearrangement joins TRBV2 to TRBJ2-5, with 7 bases lining up with TRBD2. The CDR3 consists of 15 residues. Germline assignment: CDR1 SNHLY and CDR2 FYNNEI. The junction had 11 bases not matched to a gene; V was cut back by 7 bases and J by 3 bases. The full variable domain, its missing parts supplied by reference TRBV2 and TRBJ2-5, is EPEVTQTPSHQVTQMGQEVILRCVPISNHLYFYWYRQILGQKVEFLVSFYNNEISEKSEIFDDQFSVERPDGSNFTLKIRSTKLEDSAMYFCASKLSSGYKETQYFGPGTRLLVL.

This clonotype was counted at least ten times. CDR3 region: CASSLAAAGGPNEQYF. The CDR3 DNA reads TGTGCCAGCAGCTTAGCGGCAGCGGGAGGGCCCAACGAGCAGTACTTC. V and J are TRBV7-2 and TRBJ2-7; 10 bases map to TRBD2. V lost 0 bases to trimming and J lost 5 bases; unmatched junction nucleotides: 7. CDR1 is SGHTA, CDR2 FQGNSA, per germline. This CDR3 region has 16 residues.

This clonotype has ten or more counts. The chain carries TRBV2 and TRBJ1-1; D call uncertain. Germline CDR1 SNHLY, CDR2 FYNNEI. V was trimmed by 9 bases and J by 0 bases, leaving 5 bases between them. CDR3 length equals 11 residues. The CDR3 nucleotides read TGTGCCAGATGGATGAACACTGAAGCTTTCTTT. Translating it yields CARWMNTEAFF.

The rearrangement joins TRBV7-2 to TRBJ2-5, with a weak D call TRBD1 (5 bases). The CDR3 totals 14 residues. V was trimmed by 0 bases and J by 7 bases, leaving 12 bases between them. CDR1 SGHTA and CDR2 FQGNSA come from the germline V gene. The CDR3 reads CASSLAVGRVTQYF. The CDR3 DNA follows: TGTGCCAGCAGCTTAGCCGTGGGCAGGGTGACCCAGTACTTC.

This clonotype was seen many times. This chain joins TRBV10-3 and TRBJ2-7; D gene uncertain. Germline loops: CDR1 ENHRY, CDR2 SYGVKD. The V end was cut by 0 bases, the J end by 4 bases, with 7 bases between. This CDR3 has 13 residues. Here the CDR3 DNA reads TGTGCCATCAGTGAGTCGAGAAGTTACGAGCAGTACTTC. This codes for CAISESRSYEQYF.

J is TRBJ2-3 and V is TRBV3-1; 7 nucleotides line up with TRBD2. V dropped 4 bases and J dropped 5; count of bases not matched to a gene: 3. CDR1 LGHDT and CDR2 YNNKEL come from the germline V gene (reference sequence). The CDR3 is 13 residues long. The CDR3 loop reads CASSRAGVDTQYF. In DNA form, the CDR3 reads TGTGCCAGCAGCCGGGCGGGAGTAGATACGCAGTATTTT.

This clonotype has ten or more counts. The chain is built from TRBV7-2 and TRBJ2-5; no clear D gene. Trimming removed 4 bases at V and 5 bases at J, with 11 bases between. The CDR3 runs to 13 residues. CDR1 is SGHTA, CDR2 FQGNSA, per germline. In nucleotides, the CDR3 is TGTGCCAGCAGCTCTAACAGCCGGGAGACCCAGTACTTC. Its protein is CASSSNSRETQYF.

This clonotype was seen at least ten times. The chain links TRBV7-9 to TRBJ1-4; no clear D. The ends were cut back, 5 bases at V and 8 bases at J, with 12 bases in the middle. The CDR3 is 13 amino acids. Germline CDR1 and CDR2: SEHNR and FQNEAQ (reference sequence). The CDR3: CASSATTGEKLFF. The CDR3 region has the DNA TGTGCCAGCAGCGCCACTACCGGGGAAAAACTGTTTTTT.

The chain is built from TRBV20-1 and TRBJ2-7; the D is unclear. Germline CDR1 DFQATT, CDR2 SNEGSKA (reference sequence). The CDR3 is made up of 14 amino acids. With 6 bases removed from V and 2 bases from J, the gap between germline ends came to 17 bases. The CDR3 DNA sequence: TGCAGTGCGGGTAGCACAAAATCCGCCTACGAGCAGTACTTC. Protein product: CSAGSTKSAYEQYF.

The chain links TRBV20-1 to TRBJ2-2; D is unresolved. The CDR3 consists of 14 residues. V lost 2 bases to trimming and J lost 6 bases, with 13 bases between them. The germline CDR1 and CDR2 sequences are DFQATT and SNEGSKA (reference sequence). The CDR3 reads CSARFRSSAGELFF. CDR3 DNA: TGCAGTGCTAGATTCCGTTCTTCTGCCGGGGAGCTGTTTTTT.

V is TRBV5-4 and J is TRBJ1-2, with 11 bases matching TRBD1. J was trimmed by 7 bases and V by 4 bases; bases with no gene match: 12. This CDR3 has 16 residues. CDR1 is SGHNT, CDR2 YYREEE, per germline (reference sequence). The CDR3 loop is CASSTPPGQGGGGYTF. The CDR3 DNA follows: TGTGCCAGCAGCACTCCACCGGGACAGGGGGGGGGTGGCTACACCTTC.

Points on this clonotype: A read error may be the cause here, since a much bigger clone is one base away. V and J are TRBV5-5 and TRBJ2-5; D remains ambiguous. The ends were cut back, 5 bases at V and 5 bases at J, with 13 bases in the middle. The germline CDR1 and CDR2 sequences are SGHKS and YYEKEE (reference sequence). The CDR3 loop spans 13 amino acids. As DNA, the CDR3 is TGTGCCAGCAGTCGTCCCCCTGGGGAGACCCAGTACTTC. Amino acid sequence: CASSRPPGETQYF.

This clonotype was detected once. The chain couples TRBV7-2 to TRBJ2-7; a possible D gene is TRBD1 (6 bases). The CDR3 extends over 15 amino acids. With 5 bases removed from V and 6 bases from J, the gap between germline ends came to 20 bases. CDR1 and CDR2 (germline): SGHTA, FQGNSA. CDR3 loop: CASSPNPGTRSEQYF. Written as DNA, the CDR3 is TGTGCCAGCAGCCCCAACCCGGGGACAAGATCCGAGCAGTACTTC.

This clonotype has a count of ten or more. This rearrangement joins TRBV7-2 to TRBJ2-5, with TRBD1 matching over 7 bases. This CDR3 has 16 amino acids. V was pared by 1 base and J by 5 bases, with 10 bases of the junction left unmatched. CDR1 and CDR2 from the germline V gene are SGHTA and FQGNSA. The CDR3 loop is CASSLEIRRGQETQYF. In DNA, the CDR3 is TGTGCCAGCAGCTTAGAAATCCGCCGGGGACAGGAGACCCAGTACTTC.

V is TRBV5-1 and J is TRBJ1-1; 8 bases line up with TRBD1. J was trimmed by 3 bases and V by 3 bases; bases with no gene match: 7. In germline, CDR1 is SGHRS, CDR2 YFSETQ. This CDR3 is 15 amino acids long. The CDR3 sequence is CASSWDRFPDTEAFF. In DNA form, the CDR3 reads TGCGCCAGCAGCTGGGACAGGTTCCCCGACACTGAAGCTTTCTTT.

The chain joins TRBV29-1 to TRBJ1-1; D is possibly TRBD1 (5 bases). V gave up 0 bases and J gave up 4 bases, with 21 bases separating them. Germline values: CDR1 SQVTM, CDR2 ANQGSEA. The CDR3 totals 17 residues. CDR3 sequence reads: CSVEDPRGYGGSTEAFF. CDR3 nucleotide sequence: TGCAGCGTTGAAGATCCTCGTGGGTATGGGGGGAGCACTGAAGCTTTCTTT.

The J gene is TRBJ1-5, the V gene TRBV12-3 or TRBV12-4; D gene ambiguous. CDR3 size: 16 residues. Trimming pared 7 bases from V and 0 bases from J, leaving 16 bases between. In DNA form, the CDR3 reads TGTGCCAGCACTCAAGAGACCGGCCCTAGCAATCAGCCCCAGCATTTT. Its protein is CASTQETGPSNQPQHF.

This chain connects TRBV5-1 to TRBJ2-2, with D unclear. Trimming removed 1 base from V and 5 bases from J, with 9 bases in between. Germline V gene lookup returns CDR1 SGHRS and CDR2 YFSETQ. CDR3 length equals 14 residues. The CDR3 bases are TGCGCCAGCAGCTTGTGGGCGATTACCGGGGAGCTGTTTTTT. Translation: CASSLWAITGELFF. Based on the CDR3 plus reference TRBV5-1 and TRBJ2-2, the full variable domain is KAGVTQTPRYLIKTRGQQVTLSCSPISGHRSVSWYQQTPGQGLQFLFEYFSETQRNKGNFPGRFSGRQFSNSRSEMNVSTLELGDSALYLCASSLWAITGELFFGEGSRLTVL.